The 18 T cell receptor beta chains below were found in one sample sequenced in a study of monozygotic twins with inflammatory bowel disease. Using the 5' RACE reads, TCRdb records one entry per CDR3 protein without DNA. The sample table includes 330,000 or so distinct CDR3 sequences. Material for sequencing was blood. Receptors originate from a human donor with ulcerative colitis or Crohn's disease, or a healthy co-twin of an affected twin (not recorded which).

This chain connects TRBV20-1 to TRBJ2-5. The germline gives CDR1 DFQATT, CDR2 SNEGSKA (reference sequence). The length of the CDR3 is 12 residues. CDR3 sequence reads: CSAPRSWETQYF.

The V gene is TRBV6-4, the J gene TRBJ2-3. From germline, CDR1 is MRHNA and CDR2 SNTAGT. This CDR3 contains 15 residues. CDR3 sequence: CASSDSKSGTDTQYF.

The CDR3 sequence is CASSLRPTTYEQYF. The chain is built from TRBV28 and TRBJ2-7. Per the germline V gene, CDR1 is MDHEN and CDR2 is SYDVKM. The CDR3 has 14 residues.

This sequence joins TRBV7-2 and TRBJ2-4. Germline V gene sequence: CDR1 SGHTA, CDR2 FQGNSA. The CDR3 covers 12 residues. CDR3 loop: CASSLRSATQYF.

V gene TRBV9 combines with J gene TRBJ1-2; TCRdb lists TRBD1, though no DNA is available to test this call. This CDR3 contains 12 residues. Germline-derived CDR1 and CDR2 are SGDLS and YYNGEE. The CDR3 sequence is CASSVGGDGYTF.

The V and J genes are TRBV20-1 and TRBJ2-1; TCRdb names TRBD1, which stays unverified in the absence of DNA. The CDR3 covers 18 residues. The germline V gene has CDR1 DFQATT and CDR2 SNEGSKA (reference sequence). The CDR3 loop reads CSARATRGRQGRNNEQFF.

This chain uses TRBV28 with TRBJ2-3; the D call from TCRdb, TRBD2, cannot be confirmed without DNA. Germline V gene sequence: CDR1 MDHEN, CDR2 SYDVKM. The length of the CDR3 is 15 residues. CDR3 sequence: CASSLYVRASDTQYF.

The rearrangement uses TRBV5-1 and TRBJ2-7; absent DNA, TCRdb's TRBD1 call cannot be checked. This CDR3 is built from 15 residues. In germline, CDR1 is SGHRS, CDR2 YFSETQ. CDR3 sequence: CASRLGRDSSYEQYF.

The chain carries TRBV20-1 and TRBJ2-7; absent DNA, TCRdb's TRBD2 call cannot be checked. There are 16 residues in the CDR3. Germline CDR1 is DFQATT and CDR2 is SNEGSKA (reference sequence). The CDR3: CSARPGFGTSVYEQYF.

This chain links TRBV20-1 with TRBJ2-2; no DNA is available, so the TRBD2 call from TCRdb remains unchecked. This CDR3 region has 15 residues. The germline V gene has CDR1 DFQATT and CDR2 SNEGSKA (reference sequence). This chain's CDR3 is CSAASGRAVTGELFF.

V is TRBV5-1 and J is TRBJ1-2. CDR1 is SGHRS, CDR2 YFSETQ, per germline. The CDR3 is 15 amino acids. The CDR3 sequence: CASSLETGSPYGYSF.

The V call is TRBV5-1, the J call TRBJ2-1; TCRdb lists TRBD2, though no DNA is available to test this call. The CDR3 spans 17 residues. CDR1 and CDR2 from the germline V gene are SGHRS and YFSETQ. CDR3 in amino acids: CASSLDEGGRPYNEQFF.

The rearrangement uses TRBV18 and TRBJ1-2. This CDR3 has 16 residues. Germline CDR1 is KGHSH and CDR2 is LQKENI. The CDR3 here is CASSPREASNVYGYTF. The full variable domain, completed using reference TRBV18 and TRBJ1-2, is NAGVMQNPRHLVRRRGQEARLRCSPMKGHSHVYWYRQLPEEGLKFMVYLQKENIIDESGMPKERFSAEFPKEGPSILRIQQVVRGDSAAYFCASSPREASNVYGYTFGSGTRLTVV.

The rearrangement links TRBV11-1 to TRBJ2-1; TCRdb picks TRBD2, but there is no DNA to check that call. Germline V gene lookup returns CDR1 SGHAT and CDR2 FQDESV (reference sequence). This CDR3 contains 14 residues. CDR3 in amino acids: CASSLGTLYNEQFF.

The chain carries TRBV5-4 and TRBJ1-2; there is no DNA to check the TCRdb D call of TRBD1. CDR3 length: 16 amino acids. Germline CDR1 and CDR2: SGHNT and YYREEE (reference sequence). The CDR3: CASSSNVIGPVYGYTF. The full variable domain, its missing parts supplied by reference TRBV5-4 and TRBJ1-2, is ETGVTQSPTHLIKTRGQQVTLRCSSQSGHNTVSWYQQALGQGPQFIFQYYREEENGRGNFPPRFSGLQFPNYSSELNVNALELDDSALYLCASSSNVIGPVYGYTFGSGTRLTVV.

The rearrangement uses TRBV11-2 and TRBJ2-7; there is no DNA to check the TCRdb D call of TRBD1. CDR1 is SGHAT, CDR2 FQNNGV, per germline. The CDR3 covers 13 residues. The CDR3 sequence is CASSTDRGFEQYF.

The genes are TRBV7-9 and TRBJ2-7; TCRdb reports TRBD2, a call that lacks DNA to check it against. The CDR3 runs 16 residues. From germline, CDR1 is SEHNR and CDR2 FQNEAQ (reference sequence). The CDR3 sequence: CASSSLGLAGTYEQYF. Drawing the rest from reference TRBV7-9 and TRBJ2-7, the complete variable domain is DTGVSQNPRHKITKRGQNVTFRCDPISEHNRLYWYRQTLGQGPEFLTYFQNEAQLEKSRLLSDRFSAERPKGSFSTLEIQRTEQGDSAMYLCASSSLGLAGTYEQYFGPGTRLTVT.

The V call is TRBV20-1, the J call TRBJ1-1; TCRdb outputs TRBD1, but without DNA this stays unchecked. CDR3 length: 14 amino acids. Germline V gene lookup returns CDR1 DFQATT and CDR2 SNEGSKA (reference sequence). The CDR3 sequence is CKPGQGALNTEAFF.